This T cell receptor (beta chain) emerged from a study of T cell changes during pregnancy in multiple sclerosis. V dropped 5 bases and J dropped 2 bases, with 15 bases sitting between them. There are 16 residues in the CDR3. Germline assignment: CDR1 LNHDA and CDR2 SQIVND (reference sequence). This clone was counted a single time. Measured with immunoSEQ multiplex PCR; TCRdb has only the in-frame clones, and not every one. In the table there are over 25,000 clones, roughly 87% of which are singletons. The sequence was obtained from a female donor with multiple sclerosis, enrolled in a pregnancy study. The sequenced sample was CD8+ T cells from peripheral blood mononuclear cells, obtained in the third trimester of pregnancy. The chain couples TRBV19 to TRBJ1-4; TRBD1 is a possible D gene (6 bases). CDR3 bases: TGTGCCAGTAGTCCGACCGGACAGAGGACTAATGAAAAACTGTTTTTT. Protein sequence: CASSPTGQRTNEKLFF.